This record covers a single T cell receptor beta chain. This sample stems from a study of blood T cell repertoires in COVID-19. Whole-study context: T cells, B-cell-depleted T cells, or PBMCs provided the cDNA or gDNA that served as material.

The germline V and J ends were trimmed by 0 bases and 6 bases, with 17 bases remaining between them. The germline gives CDR1 GTSNPN, CDR2 SVGIG (reference sequence). CDR3 length equals 15 residues. Per the original methods: For nucleated cells, counts were estimated from reference gene primer amplification. Sequencing was performed with immunoSEQ multiplex PCR; in TCRdb, only in-frame clones are kept and a portion is missing. For V, J and clone size, that table is used; D and trimming come from the DNA. The repertoire holds about 190,000 clones, with about 82% as singletons. Sequenced material: PBMCs or T cells enriched from blood (not recorded which). This chain links TRBV30 with TRBJ1-1; D is possibly TRBD1 (5 bases). The sequence derives from a man between 35 and 55 years old with acute COVID-19. This CDR3 is CAWSVLGQGLAEAFF. CDR3 sequence (DNA): TGTGCCTGGAGTGTACTGGGGCAGGGCTTAGCTGAAGCTTTCTTT.